The 30 T cell receptor beta chains below all came from one sample that was sequenced in a study of PD-1 blockade in classical Hodgkin lymphoma. Documented time point: cycle 4 day 1 (C4D1), after 5 to 7 weeks of nivolumab. All the patients suffered relapse after autologous stem cell transplantation, and brentuximab vedotin exposure differed. Measured with immunoSEQ multiplex PCR; TCRdb has only the in-frame clones, and not every one. The data show roughly 50,000 clones, with around 90% seen just once and around 13% held by the top ten. Sequenced material: peripheral blood mononuclear cells (PBMCs), taken before the fourth cycle of nivolumab. The receptors originated from a human donor with classical Hodgkin lymphoma.

This chain connects TRBV5-1 to TRBJ2-7; a weak D match, TRBD1 (6 bases). V was pared by 0 bases and J by 4 bases, with 14 bases between. This CDR3 region has 15 residues. CDR1 and CDR2 (germline): SGHRS, YFSETQ. Here the CDR3 DNA reads TGCGCCAGCAGCTTGGCCGGCACAGGGTATTACGAGCAGTACTTC. It is translated as CASSLAGTGYYEQYF.

This clone was observed a handful of times. The V and J genes are TRBV19 and TRBJ1-4; tentatively, D is TRBD1 (5 bases). The V and J ends lost 3 bases and 9 bases respectively, with 14 bases between them. The CDR3 contains 14 residues. Per the germline V gene, CDR1 is LNHDA and CDR2 is SQIVND (reference sequence). CDR3 sequence reads: CASSIAWGLQKLFF. In DNA form, the CDR3 reads TGTGCCAGTAGTATCGCCTGGGGCTTGCAAAAACTGTTTTTT.

The CDR3 is CASKGGGSNQPQHF. The CDR3, as DNA: TGTGCCAGCAAAGGGGGAGGAAGCAATCAGCCCCAGCATTTT. The chain is built from TRBV6-5 and TRBJ1-5, with D possibly being TRBD1 (6 bases). V was clipped by 7 bases and J by 1 base, with 11 bases between them. In germline, CDR1 is MNHEY, CDR2 SVGAGI. The CDR3 contains 14 residues.

This rearrangement joins TRBV12-1 to TRBJ2-7; the table's D call, TRBD2, was not checked against the DNA. TRBV12-1 is an annotated pseudogene. The CDR3 length is 18 residues. Here the CDR3 reads CASSLVGLAGENLYEQYF. CDR3 in DNA: TGTGCCAGCAGCTTGGTGGGACTAGCGGGGGAAAACCTCTACGAGCAGTACTTC.

This chain links TRBV11-2 with TRBJ2-7, with D perhaps being TRBD1 or TRBD2 (6 bases each). Between the trimmed V and J ends, which lost 5 bases and 5 bases, there was a span of 13 bases. The CDR3 is 13 residues long. From germline, CDR1 is SGHAT and CDR2 FQNNGV. CDR3 DNA: TGTGCCAGCAGCCCGACGGGGGCGAACGAGCAGTACTTC. It yields the protein CASSPTGANEQYF.

The chain combines TRBV15 with TRBJ2-4; D may be TRBD2 (6 bases). Germline CDR1 reads LNHNV; CDR2 reads YYDKDF (reference sequence). V was pared by 3 bases and J by 3 bases, with 9 bases between. The CDR3 has 14 residues. CDR3 DNA sequence: TGTGCCACCAGCAGTCTGGGAGGCAAAAACATTCAGTACTTC. It translates to CATSSLGGKNIQYF.

This sequence joins TRBV7-9 and TRBJ2-3; tentative D call: TRBD1 (6 bases). Germline-derived CDR1 and CDR2 are SEHNR and FQNEAQ (reference sequence). Trimming cost V 5 bases and J 6 bases, with 24 bases left between them. The CDR3 sequence is 17 residues long. CDR3 amino acids: CASSPSPGNPQGDTQYF. CDR3 DNA sequence: TGTGCCAGCAGCCCCTCACCGGGAAACCCCCAGGGGGATACGCAGTATTTT.

The chain links TRBV30 to TRBJ2-4; TRBD2 might be the D (5 bases). The CDR3 has 13 residues. Trimming removed 1 base from V and 8 bases from J, with 12 bases in between. The V gene's germline CDR1 is GTSNPN and CDR2 SVGIG (reference sequence). Here the CDR3 DNA reads TGTGCCTGGAGTGGTGTCAGGCGGGACATTCAGTACTTC. Its translation is CAWSGVRRDIQYF.

V is TRBV27 and J is TRBJ2-7, with 7 bases identical to TRBD1. V dropped 4 bases and J dropped 4; count of bases not matched to a gene: 10. This CDR3 region has 15 residues. Germline V CDR1 and CDR2: MNHEY, SMNVEV (reference sequence). The CDR3 DNA is TGTGCCAGCAGTTCCGGACAGGTAATACGGTACGAGCAGTACTTC. This sequence encodes CASSSGQVIRYEQYF.

The table lists this clone with a few counts. This rearrangement joins TRBV14 to TRBJ2-1; no clear D gene. Germline V gives CDR1 SGHDN, CDR2 FVKESK. This CDR3 has 15 residues. V lost 1 base and J 9 bases, leaving 16 bases between the germline ends. This CDR3 is CASSQVSPPSGEQFF. As DNA, the CDR3 is TGTGCCAGCAGCCAAGTATCCCCCCCATCCGGTGAGCAGTTCTTC.

The chain combines TRBV5-1 with TRBJ2-7; D might be TRBD1 (5 bases). The V and J ends lost 3 bases and 5 bases respectively, with 12 bases between them. The CDR3 loop spans 13 amino acids. CDR1 SGHRS and CDR2 YFSETQ come from the germline V gene. This CDR3 reads CASSSQGWDEQYF. The CDR3 DNA sequence: TGCGCCAGCAGCTCCCAGGGATGGGACGAGCAGTACTTC.

The V gene is TRBV6-1, the J gene TRBJ2-7; D is unclear. Per germline, CDR1 MNHNS and CDR2 SASEGT. Trimming cost V 3 bases and J 9 bases, with 0 bases left between them. The CDR3 length is 8 residues. CDR3: CASSEQYF. CDR3 nucleotides: TGTGCCAGCAGTGAGCAGTACTTC.

This chain joins TRBV19 and TRBJ2-1; D might be TRBD1 (5 bases). CDR3 length: 11 amino acids. CDR1 is LNHDA, CDR2 SQIVND, per germline (reference sequence). The V end was cut by 2 bases, the J end by 12 bases, with 8 bases between. The CDR3 here is CASSITTAQFF. CDR3 DNA sequence: TGTGCCAGTAGTATAACGACAGCGCAGTTCTTC.

The chain has TRBV4-1 and TRBJ2-7; 12 bases match TRBD2. Per germline, CDR1 MGHRA and CDR2 YSYEKL. The junction had 9 bases not matched to a gene; V was cut back by 5 bases and J by 7 bases. This CDR3 is built from 15 residues. The CDR3 DNA reads TGCGCCAGCAGCTTAGGACTAGCGGGGCCCGAGGAGCAGTACTTC. Translating it yields CASSLGLAGPEEQYF.

In DNA, the CDR3 is TGCAGCGGCGGGACACTAACCCCCTACGAGCAGTACTTC. Protein product: CSGGTLTPYEQYF. This chain connects TRBV29-1 to TRBJ2-7; the D call may be TRBD1 or TRBD2 (6 bases each). Germline V gives CDR1 SQVTM, CDR2 ANQGSEA. The V end was cut by 7 bases, the J end by 2 bases, with 15 bases between. The CDR3 consists of 13 residues.

The V call is TRBV5-1, the J call TRBJ2-3; the D gene is possibly TRBD2 (6 bases). Germline CDR1 and CDR2: SGHRS and YFSETQ. The germline V and J ends were trimmed by 6 bases and 4 bases, with 18 bases remaining between them. There are 15 residues in the CDR3. CDR3: CASNRGTSTPDTQYF. The CDR3, as DNA: TGCGCCAGCAATCGCGGAACTAGCACCCCAGATACGCAGTATTTT.

The chain combines TRBV18 with TRBJ2-7; 11 bases fit TRBD2. CDR1 is KGHSH, CDR2 LQKENI, per germline. Trimming cost V 6 bases and J 3 bases; bases outside gene matches: 4. The CDR3 sequence is 14 residues long. CDR3 nucleotides: TGTGCCAGCTCGTCGACTAGCGGGAACTACGAGCAGTACTTC. Encoded protein: CASSSTSGNYEQYF.

This rearrangement joins TRBV18 to TRBJ1-4; a weak D match, TRBD1 (5 bases). With 4 bases removed from V and 0 bases from J, the gap between germline ends came to 9 bases. The length of the CDR3 is 15 residues. From germline, CDR1 is KGHSH and CDR2 LQKENI. In DNA, the CDR3 is TGTGCCAGCTCACGGGACGTTGCAACTAATGAAAAACTGTTTTTT. Amino acids: CASSRDVATNEKLFF.

This sequence joins TRBV10-3 and TRBJ1-1; D remains ambiguous. Germline lookup yields CDR1 ENHRY and CDR2 SYGVKD. V was clipped by 7 bases and J by 1 base, with 4 bases between them. This CDR3 spans 11 amino acids. In DNA, the CDR3 is TGTGCCATCAAGGGGAACACTGAAGCTTTCTTT. Protein: CAIKGNTEAFF.

Comments on this clone: A read error may produce the germline difference seen at one junction end. V usage is TRBV5-3 and J usage is TRBJ2-6; the D is unclear. TRBV5-3 is noted as an ORF with a role that remains uncertain. CDR3 size: 15 residues. CDR3: CASSSLESGANVLTF. In DNA, the CDR3 is TGTGCCAGCAGCTCGTTGGAGTCTGGGGCCAACGTCCTGACTTTC.

The genes are TRBV5-4 and TRBJ2-2; unclear D gene. CDR3 length equals 14 residues. Germline CDR1 is SGHNT and CDR2 is YYREEE (reference sequence). V was clipped by 1 base and J by 2 bases, with 6 bases between them. CDR3 region: CASSLRDNTGELFF. The CDR3 DNA follows: TGTGCCAGCAGCTTGAGGGATAACACCGGGGAGCTGTTTTTT.

The chain uses TRBV10-3 and TRBJ2-3; 9 bases are shared with TRBD2. The junction had 12 bases not matched to a gene; V was cut back by 11 bases and J by 6 bases. Germline lookup yields CDR1 ENHRY and CDR2 SYGVKD. The CDR3 extends over 14 amino acids. The CDR3 sequence: CAAALAGLRDTQYF. CDR3 sequence (DNA): TGTGCCGCAGCCCTAGCGGGATTGAGGGATACGCAGTATTTT.

This clone appeared once. The chain links TRBV2 to TRBJ2-1; TRBD2 agrees at 11 bases. Trimming took 9 bases from V and 8 from J; bases not matched to a gene: 12. Germline lookup yields CDR1 SNHLY and CDR2 FYNNEI. This CDR3 contains 15 residues. CDR3 amino acids: CARRESSGRGYEQFF. CDR3 bases: TGTGCCAGGAGGGAAAGTAGCGGGAGGGGGTATGAGCAGTTCTTC.

This clone was seen just once. V gene TRBV28 combines with J gene TRBJ1-5; no clear D. Trimming shortened V by 3 bases and J by 0 bases, and 18 bases separated the two germline ends. This CDR3 spans 18 amino acids. Germline V CDR1 and CDR2: MDHEN, SYDVKM. This CDR3 is CASSLVIPYANSNQPQHF. The CDR3 DNA sequence: TGTGCCAGCAGTTTGGTGATTCCATATGCTAATAGCAATCAGCCCCAGCATTTT.

This chain joins TRBV6-5 and TRBJ1-5; TRBD1 is a possible D gene (5 bases). V was shortened by 6 bases and J by 5 bases, with 14 bases between the two germline ends. From germline, CDR1 is MNHEY and CDR2 SVGAGI. The CDR3 consists of 14 residues. The CDR3 DNA is TGTGCCAGCAGGGGGGGTGGGGGTTATCAGCCCCAGCATTTT. It yields the protein CASRGGGGYQPQHF.

J is TRBJ1-1 and V is TRBV6-6, with TRBD1 matching over 8 bases. V was clipped by 6 bases and J by 12 bases; unmatched bases: 9. The germline gives CDR1 MNHNY, CDR2 SVGAGI (reference sequence). This CDR3 is 12 amino acids long. The CDR3 sequence: CASSHGQGLTFF. The CDR3 coding sequence is TGTGCCAGCAGCCACGGACAGGGATTAACTTTCTTT.

The chain uses TRBV30 and TRBJ2-7, with TRBD2 matching 9 bases. The J segment lost 2 bases and the V segment lost 4 bases, leaving 6 bases of the junction unmatched. Germline CDR1 reads GTSNPN; CDR2 reads SVGIG (reference sequence). The CDR3 is 14 amino acids. CDR3 bases: TGTGCCTGGACCATAGCGGGAGTGGCCTACGAGCAGTACTTC. Amino acids: CAWTIAGVAYEQYF.

V gene TRBV6-6 combines with J gene TRBJ2-7, with 9 bases fitting TRBD1. CDR3 length: 15 amino acids. V lost 4 bases to trimming and J lost 4 bases; unmatched junction nucleotides: 8. Germline values: CDR1 MNHNY, CDR2 SVGAGI (reference sequence). CDR3 protein: CASSSPTGGRYEQYF. DNA of the CDR3: TGTGCCAGCAGTTCCCCCACAGGGGGCAGGTACGAGCAGTACTTC.

The rearrangement uses TRBV9 and TRBJ1-1, with no clear D. Germline CDR1 SGDLS, CDR2 YYNGEE. The V gene lost 3 bases and the J gene lost 4 bases, with 13 bases spanning the gap. CDR3 length: 14 amino acids. The CDR3 protein is CASSERGRSTEAFF. DNA of the CDR3: TGTGCCAGCAGCGAAAGAGGGAGAAGCACTGAAGCTTTCTTT.

The gene calls are TRBV6-1 and TRBJ2-5; D might be TRBD1 (5 bases). Trimming left V 6 bases short and J 2 bases short, with 16 bases between. CDR3 length: 15 residues. Germline V gene sequence: CDR1 MNHNS, CDR2 SASEGT. The DNA of the CDR3 is TGTGCCAGCAGCGACGGACGGACAATACAAGAGACCCAGTACTTC. The encoded protein is CASSDGRTIQETQYF.